This T cell receptor beta chain was found in a study of blood T cell repertoires in COVID-19. Study as a whole: COVID-19 samples collected from the United States, Italy and Spain covered acute and convalescent phases. T cells, B-cell-depleted T cells, or PBMCs provided the cDNA or gDNA that served as material.

In the original analysis: Estimation of nucleated cell counts was performed using reference gene primer amplification. Clones were sequenced by immunoSEQ multiplex PCR, and TCRdb holds only the in-frame ones, with some missing. V and J calls and clone size are those listed in that table; D and trimming were worked out from the DNA. The repertoire holds 8,500 to 10,000 clones, with around 80% as singletons. Germline V gene lookup returns CDR1 SGHRS and CDR2 YFSETQ. This CDR3 comprises 15 residues. The V and J ends lost 4 bases and 5 bases, in that order; junction bases with no gene match: 10. The sample holds one count of this clone.

The rearrangement joins TRBV5-1 to TRBJ2-5, with 8 bases matching TRBD1. This clonotype originated in a man between 60 and 70 years old with active COVID-19. The sequenced sample was peripheral blood. CDR3 in DNA: TGCGCCAGCAGCCCAGGACAGGGAGGAGGGGAGACCCAGTACTTC. Amino acid sequence: CASSPGQGGGETQYF.